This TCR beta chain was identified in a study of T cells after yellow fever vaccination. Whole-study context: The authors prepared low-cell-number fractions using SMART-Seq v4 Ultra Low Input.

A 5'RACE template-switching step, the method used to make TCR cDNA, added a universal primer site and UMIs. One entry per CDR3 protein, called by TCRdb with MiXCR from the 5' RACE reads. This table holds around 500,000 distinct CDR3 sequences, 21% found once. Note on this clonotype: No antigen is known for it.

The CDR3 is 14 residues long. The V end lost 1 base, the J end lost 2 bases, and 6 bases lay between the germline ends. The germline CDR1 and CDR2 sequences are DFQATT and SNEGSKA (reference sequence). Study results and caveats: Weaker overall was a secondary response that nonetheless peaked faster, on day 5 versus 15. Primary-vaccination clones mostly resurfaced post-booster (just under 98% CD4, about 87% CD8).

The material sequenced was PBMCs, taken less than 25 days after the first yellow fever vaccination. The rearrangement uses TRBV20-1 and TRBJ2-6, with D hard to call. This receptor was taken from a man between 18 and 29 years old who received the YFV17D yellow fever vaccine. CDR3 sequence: CSARGTAGANVLTF. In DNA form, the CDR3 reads TGCAGTGCTAGAGGAACTGCTGGGGCCAACGTCCTGACTTTC.